The entry below gives a single T cell receptor (beta chain) sequence along with its context. Its specificity is not known. The same CDR3 can be traced to other DNA sequences in this sample. The data derive from a study of siplizumab effects on memory and regulatory T cells. Study-wide findings and caveats: Sequences that were alloreactive and traceable to unstimulated CD4+ memory cells were significantly reduced by siplizumab.

Germline lookup yields CDR1 SQVTM and CDR2 ANQGSEA. V lost 1 base and J 5 bases, leaving 20 bases between the germline ends. The CDR3 is made up of 16 amino acids. Each sample had roughly 10^5 TCR templates assayed. The repertoire was sequenced with immunoSEQ multiplex PCR; TCRdb's copy has only in-frame clones and lacks some. Altogether roughly 92,000 clones are present, roughly 94% being singletons, with the ten largest covering 0.3%. The TCR originated in a human donor in good health. Sequencing was carried out using non-Treg CD4+ T cells sorted from blood. V gene TRBV29-1 combines with J gene TRBJ1-1, with D possibly matching TRBD1 (6 bases). The CDR3 is CSVEGRGAGVGTEAFF. As DNA, the CDR3 is TGCAGCGTTGAAGGGCGAGGAGCAGGGGTAGGTACTGAAGCTTTCTTT.